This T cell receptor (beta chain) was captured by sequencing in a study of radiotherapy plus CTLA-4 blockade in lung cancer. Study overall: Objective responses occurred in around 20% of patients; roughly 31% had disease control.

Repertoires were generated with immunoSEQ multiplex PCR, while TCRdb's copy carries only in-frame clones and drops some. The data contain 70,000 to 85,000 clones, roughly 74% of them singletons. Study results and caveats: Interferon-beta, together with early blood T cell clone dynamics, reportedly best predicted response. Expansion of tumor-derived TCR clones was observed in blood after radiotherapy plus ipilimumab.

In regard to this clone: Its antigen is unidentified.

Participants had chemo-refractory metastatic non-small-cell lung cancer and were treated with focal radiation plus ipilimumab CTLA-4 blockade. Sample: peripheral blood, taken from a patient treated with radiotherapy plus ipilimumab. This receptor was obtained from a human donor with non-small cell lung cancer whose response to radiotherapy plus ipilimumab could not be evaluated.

The DNA of the CDR3 is TGTGCCAGTAGTAGATTTGGACTAGCGGGGGCCGCCTACGAGCAGTACTTC. Amino acid sequence: CASSRFGLAGAAYEQYF. The V call is TRBV19, the J call TRBJ2-7; 13 positions agree with TRBD2. CDR1 and CDR2 from the germline V gene are LNHDA and SQIVND (reference sequence). The CDR3 length is 17 residues. Trimming removed 4 bases from V and 2 bases from J; junction bases left unmatched: 8.